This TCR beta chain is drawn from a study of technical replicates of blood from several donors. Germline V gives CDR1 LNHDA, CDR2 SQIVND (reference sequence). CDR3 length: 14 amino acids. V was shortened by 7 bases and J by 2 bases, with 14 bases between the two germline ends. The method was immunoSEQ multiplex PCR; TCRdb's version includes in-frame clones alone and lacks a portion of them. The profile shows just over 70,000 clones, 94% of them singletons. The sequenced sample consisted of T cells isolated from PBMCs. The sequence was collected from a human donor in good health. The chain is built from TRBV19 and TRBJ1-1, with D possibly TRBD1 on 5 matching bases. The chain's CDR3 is CASNPDRLNTEAFF. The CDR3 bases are TGTGCCAGTAACCCTGACAGACTTAACACTGAAGCTTTCTTT.